The source of this TCR beta chain is a study of blood T cells in healthy people across ages. It was with a sample-barcoded 5' primer and a J-beta primer mix that a second PCR of about 6 to 12 cycles was run. Each sample provided no less than 3 million CDR3-containing paired-end reads. MiXCR, run by TCRdb on the 5' RACE reads, gives a single entry per CDR3 protein. Of 1.5 million to 2 million distinct CDR3 sequences in the sample, roughly 27% are singletons; the top ten hold 7% to 9%. Details on this clonotype: The antigen remains unidentified.

The germline V gene has CDR1 GTSNPN and CDR2 SVGIG (reference sequence). V shed 0 bases and J shed 9 bases, with 8 bases lying between them. This CDR3 spans 11 amino acids. Study outcomes and limitations: Older age went with lower TCR beta diversity per million T cells, in a roughly linear way.

Source material: blood. This rearrangement joins TRBV30 to TRBJ1-1, with D tentatively TRBD1 (5 bases). This receptor was taken from a woman in her 30s in good health. The CDR3 DNA reads TGTGCCTGGAGTGTTCAGGGTAAAGCTTTCTTT. Encoded protein: CAWSVQGKAFF.